This entry lists 8 T cell receptor beta chains sequenced from one sample in a study of blood T cells in healthy people across ages. Alongside a J-beta primer mix, a sample-barcoded 5' primer served in a second PCR lasting roughly 6 to 12 cycles. TCRdb ran MiXCR on the 5' RACE reads and lists one entry per CDR3 protein. Here the sample spans 600,000 to 850,000 distinct CDR3 sequences, more than 40% being singletons. Input material: blood. These receptors were taken from a woman aged 55-69 years in good health.

The chain carries TRBV14 and TRBJ2-2, with unresolved D. The V end was cut by 4 bases, the J end by 5 bases, with 11 bases between. Looked up from germline, CDR1 is SGHDN and CDR2 is FVKESK. The CDR3 loop spans 14 amino acids. Here the CDR3 DNA reads TGTGCCAGCAGCCCTCGTTCCGATACCGGGGAGCTGTTTTTT. Residues: CASSPRSDTGELFF.

This chain connects TRBV6-2 or TRBV6-3 to TRBJ1-5, with TRBD1 identical over 7 bases. Germline trimming cut 9 bases from V and 0 bases from J; bases unmatched to any gene: 8. The CDR3 loop spans 15 amino acids. CDR1 and CDR2 (germline): MNHEY, SVGEGT. In DNA form, the CDR3 reads TGTGCCAGTCGTACAGGGGCCTATAGCAATCAGCCCCAGCATTTT. Encoded protein: CASRTGAYSNQPQHF.

The table lists this clonotype with a few counts. The chain links TRBV3-1 to TRBJ2-3, with 7 nucleotides matching TRBD2. The CDR3 is made up of 16 amino acids. Germline CDR1 reads LGHDT; CDR2 reads YNNKEL (reference sequence). Trimming removed 1 base from V and 6 bases from J; junction bases left unmatched: 10. The CDR3 region is CASSQVLTSSQDTQYF. The CDR3 region has the DNA TGTGCCAGCAGCCAAGTCCTGACTAGCAGTCAGGATACGCAGTATTTT.

This clonotype has only a few counts. The chain is built from TRBV30 and TRBJ2-1, with D perhaps TRBD1 (7 bases). Germline values: CDR1 GTSNPN, CDR2 SVGIG (reference sequence). V lost 7 bases to trimming and J lost 4 bases, with 20 bases between them. CDR3 size: 15 residues. The CDR3 DNA is TGTGCCTACCGTAGCGACAGGGACTTTTACAATGAGCAGTTCTTC. Translated: CAYRSDRDFYNEQFF. Based on the CDR3 plus reference TRBV30 and TRBJ2-1, the full variable domain is SQTIHQWPATLVQPVGSPLSLECTVEGTSNPNLYWYRQAAGRGLQLLFYSVGIGQISSEVPQNLSASRPQDRQFILSSKKLLLSDSGFYLCAYRSDRDFYNEQFFGPGTRLTVL.

This clonotype appeared many times. The genes are TRBV29-1 and TRBJ2-5; 7 bases line up with TRBD2. The J call may be mistaken, given a closer DNA end match to TRBJ2-7. Per germline, CDR1 SQVTM and CDR2 ANQGSEA. CDR3 length equals 14 residues. The CDR3 coding sequence is TGCAGCGAGAATCCGGGACTATCGTTTCCCGAGCAGTACTTC. It specifies CSENPGLSFPEQYF.

The V call is TRBV29-1, the J call TRBJ2-7, with 7 positions matching TRBD1. Near its end, the DNA agrees better with TRBJ2-5, so the J call may be wrong. CDR3 length: 12 amino acids. Germline V gene lookup returns CDR1 SQVTM and CDR2 ANQGSEA. CDR3 sequence reads: CSARQGVETQYF. DNA for the CDR3: TGCAGCGCGCGACAGGGTGTGGAGACCCAGTACTTC.

This rearrangement joins TRBV5-6 to TRBJ1-1, with D perhaps TRBD1 (5 bases). Between the trimmed V and J ends, which lost 5 bases and 3 bases, there was a span of 11 bases. CDR1 is SGHDT and CDR2 is YYEEEE in the germline V gene. CDR3 length: 13 residues. As DNA, the CDR3 is TGTGCCAGCAGACAGAGGGGCGACACTGAAGCTTTCTTT. As protein: CASRQRGDTEAFF.

The chain is built from TRBV27 and TRBJ2-1, with no clear D. The germline V gene encodes CDR1 MNHEY and CDR2 SMNVEV (reference sequence). There are 15 residues in the CDR3. Trimming pared 3 bases from V and 5 bases from J, leaving 14 bases between. This CDR3 reads CASSFERGPNNEQFF. DNA of the CDR3: TGTGCCAGCAGTTTTGAGCGAGGACCTAACAATGAGCAGTTCTTC.